The T cell receptor (beta chain) described here comes from a study of blood T cell repertoires in COVID-19 (dated by TCRdb to 2020 to 2021). For context, the study as a whole: Samples from collaborators originated in the United States, Italy and Spain and spanned both the acute and convalescent phases of COVID-19. Sample metadata almost always included a de-identified subject ID, COVID-19 status, age in years and sex. The dataset comprised deeply sampled blood TCRbeta repertoires from subjects exposed to, actively infected with, or recovered from COVID-19. The prospective study material was composed of cDNA or gDNA derived from T cells, B-cell-depleted T cells, or PBMCs. The samples were drawn from the first 160 participants of the ongoing ImmuneRACE study and from 950 to 1,500 subjects provided by 6 global collaborators. The repertoires were released in a freely available public database intended as a resource for research on the immune response to SARS-CoV-2. Where HLA class I and class II types were available, the types were taken from metadata supplied by the sample provider, not from assay-based typing.

Participants in the prospective study were enrolled through a virtual design, were aged roughly 18 to 100 years, and lived in roughly 25 United States geographic areas. To assign participants to cohorts, the prospective study relied on clinical history that participants themselves reported in a screening survey and a study questionnaire. Exposed participants had been in contact, within 2 weeks of entering the study, with a person who had a PCR-confirmed or clinician-diagnosed case of COVID-19. Mobile phlebotomists in the prospective study collected whole blood, serum and a nasopharyngeal or oropharyngeal swab from every participant. Over a roughly two-month period, participants in the prospective study had the option of providing additional blood draws and questionnaires. Blood samples from the prospective study were shipped frozen or at room temperature prior to DNA extraction. V has 1 base trimmed and J has 4 bases trimmed; junction bases matching no gene number 5. Reading from cysteine to phenylalanine, the CDR3 counts 16 amino acids. The DNA shown is the 48-base CDR3, in frame from base 1. CDR1 SGHVS and CDR2 FNYEAQ were looked up in the germline V gene.

Results and caveats for the whole study, not just this receptor: The quantity of clinical and demographic metadata differed by source and by participant and was supplied without curation.

This clone was counted only a few times. What antigen it recognizes has not been identified. It has no much larger one-base neighbor in the sample; base qualities were not kept. The immunoSEQ Assay, a bias-controlled multiplex PCR, was used to amplify TCRbeta CDR3 regions from genomic DNA. Per the original workflow: The number of nucleated cells in each sample was estimated by amplification of reference gene primers within the assay. Sequence reads were collapsed and filtered to measure the absolute abundance of every unique TCRbeta CDR3 rearrangement. For each sample, productive Simpson clonality was calculated as the square root of Simpson's diversity index over productive rearrangements. What TCRdb holds here is the immuneACCESS table cut down to in-frame rearrangements. Part of the clones is not present; checked against another copy, under half of the missing clones reflect an unresolved V gene, and the others are unexplained. That table gives V, J and clone size, and the DNA gave D and trimming. Counted in this sample were 230,000 or so clones; roughly 84% of them appeared once. Clones ranked in the top ten supply about 7% of the sample.

Sequences were obtained from PBMCs or T cells enriched from blood (not recorded which). The sequence was obtained from a woman aged 45 to 65 who had been exposed to COVID-19. The V and J segments used are TRBV7-6 and TRBJ1-1; 11 bases in the junction line up with TRBD1. The DNA sequence is TGTGCCAGCAGCTTAGTCACCGGGACAGGGGGCACTGAAGCTTTCTTT. Its amino acids are CASSLVTGTGGTEAFF.